This TCR beta chain derives from a study of T cell responses to AZD1222 COVID-19 vaccine. Points from the study as a whole: Spike-specific TCRs gained breadth and depth after people received two AZD1222 doses. Targeting of unmutated variant regions was reportedly seen in nearly half of spike-specific TCRs.

The repertoire was sequenced with immunoSEQ multiplex PCR; TCRdb's copy has only in-frame clones and lacks some. In the table there are tens of thousands of clones, roughly 88% of which are singletons. The V end was cut by 10 bases, the J end by 0 bases, with 27 bases between. The CDR3 loop spans 18 amino acids. From germline, CDR1 is ENHRY and CDR2 SYGVKD. A note on this clone: Its antigen is undetermined.

This TCR was recovered from an adult in good health. The sequencing used peripheral blood, collected on day 0 of AZD1222 vaccination. V is TRBV10-3 and J is TRBJ1-1; D uncertain. The CDR3 coding sequence is TGTGCCACCGCCAAGAAGGGATCTCTAACAATCATGAACACTGAAGCTTTCTTT. Translation gives CATAKKGSLTIMNTEAFF.